This T cell receptor (beta chain) emerged from a study of blood T cells in healthy people across ages. This clonotype was observed a few times. V was pared by 7 bases and J by 1 base, with 17 bases between. The CDR3 is made up of 16 amino acids. The V gene's germline CDR1 is SGHTA and CDR2 FQGNSA. A second PCR, run for about 7 to 12 cycles, used a sample-barcoded 5' primer plus a J-beta primer mix. Researchers report that a template-switch adaptor with 12 random nucleotides tagged each cDNA molecule. TCRdb redid the calling of the 5' RACE reads with MiXCR, one entry per CDR3 protein. The sample contains approximately 1.5 million distinct CDR3 sequences, around 40% of which appear only once.

Sequenced: blood. J is TRBJ2-1 and V is TRBV7-2, with D possibly matching TRBD1 (6 bases). The clonotype was recovered from a woman under 30 in good health. CDR3 sequence: CASTMYRVVSYNEQFF. CDR3 sequence (DNA): TGTGCCAGCACCATGTACAGGGTCGTATCCTACAATGAGCAGTTCTTC.